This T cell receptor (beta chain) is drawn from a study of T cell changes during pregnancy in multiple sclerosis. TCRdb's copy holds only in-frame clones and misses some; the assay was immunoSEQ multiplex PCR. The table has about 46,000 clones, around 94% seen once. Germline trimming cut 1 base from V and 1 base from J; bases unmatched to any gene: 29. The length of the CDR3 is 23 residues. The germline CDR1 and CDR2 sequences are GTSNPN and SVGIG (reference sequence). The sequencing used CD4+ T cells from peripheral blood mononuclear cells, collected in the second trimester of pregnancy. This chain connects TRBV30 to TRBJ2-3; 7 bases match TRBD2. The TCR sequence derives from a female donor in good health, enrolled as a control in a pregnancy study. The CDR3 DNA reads TGTGCCTGGAGTGAATCTAGCGGTCGCCTGATGGAATCTCTAGCACGACGCACAGATACGCAGTATTTT. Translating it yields CAWSESSGRLMESLARRTDTQYF.